This record covers a single TCR beta chain. Its cognate antigen is unknown. Via MiXCR, TCRdb re-called the multiplex PCR reads, giving one row per CDR3 protein. The sample carries about 230,000 distinct CDR3 sequences, 32% recorded once. This CDR3 comprises 13 residues. Per the germline V gene, CDR1 is SGHNT and CDR2 is YYREEE (reference sequence). Trimming shortened V by 6 bases and J by 10 bases, and 14 bases separated the two germline ends. This sample is drawn from a study of breast tumors, draining lymph nodes, adjacent tissues. Overall study results and limits: Findings are consistent with lymph node origin and intratumoral expansion of most tumor T cells. The lymph node origin of tumor T cells was framed as consistent with a hypothesis, not demonstrated. Tumor TCR diversity was below lymph nodes but above nontumor tissue. Luminal-like breast cancer showed significantly greater tumor-nontumor repertoire similarity than basal-like breast cancer did.

Breast cancer patients provided tissue from their axillary draining lymph nodes. The chain couples TRBV5-4 to TRBJ1-6; possibly TRBD1 for D (5 bases). Sequenced: axillary lymph node tissue. The sequence derives from a female donor with breast cancer. Some clones in this sample may be carry-over from other donors' samples. CDR3 DNA sequence: TGTGCCAGCAAACCCGGGACCGACTCACCCCTCCACTTT. Translation gives CASKPGTDSPLHF.